The clone carrying this T cell receptor (beta chain) has only one observation. Profiled with immunoSEQ multiplex PCR; TCRdb holds only in-frame clones, not every one. The repertoire holds roughly 200,000 clones, with around 90% as singletons. This entry comes from a study of blood T cell repertoires in COVID-19. Background on the study: Collection of acute and convalescent COVID-19 samples took place in the United States, Italy and Spain. T cells, B-cell-depleted T cells, or PBMCs supplied cDNA or gDNA.

The length of the CDR3 is 15 residues. The germline V gene encodes CDR1 SEHNR and CDR2 FQNEAQ (reference sequence). V shed 5 bases and J shed 1 base, with 14 bases lying between them. The sample was peripheral blood. J is TRBJ1-1 and V is TRBV7-9, with a weak D call TRBD1 (5 bases). This clonotype was sampled from a man aged 45-60 years with acute or convalescent COVID-19. This CDR3 is CASSPQGRGNTEAFF. The CDR3 DNA sequence: TGTGCCAGCAGCCCGCAGGGTAGGGGGAACACTGAAGCTTTCTTT. Using reference TRBV7-9 and TRBJ1-1 for the parts outside the CDR3, the full variable domain is DTGVSQNPRHKITKRGQNVTFRCDPISEHNRLYWYRQTLGQGPEFLTYFQNEAQLEKSRLLSDRFSAERPKGSFSTLEIQRTEQGDSAMYLCASSPQGRGNTEAFFGQGTRLTVV.